This TCR beta chain was identified in a study of cytomegalovirus exposure and HLA in healthy donors. Study findings and constraints: In a later analysis, HLA-C alleles had the fewest associated TCRs, DRB1 alleles the most. Associated with HLA alleles at 0.05 false discovery rate in a later analysis were fewer than 20,000 TCR beta sequences. Later findings reportedly placed an Asian-associated ancestry cluster below the approximately 620-donor mean for N-insertions. The dataset shows that most TCR sequences were rare, while some public TCRs occurred in many donors.

Turning to this clone: As yet, its antigen is unknown.

Researchers ran the PCR with 60 Vbeta and 13 Jbeta primers. Generated by immunoSEQ multiplex PCR, the TCRdb table keeps only in-frame clones and is missing some. The data contain about 170,000 clones, approximately 80% of them singletons. The TCR was taken from a boy between 2 and 10 years old in good health and CMV-seronegative. Sequenced material: PBMCs.

The CDR3 nucleotides are TGTGCCAGCAGCGCCTCGCTAGCGGGGGGCCACCAAGAGACCCAGTACTTC. Translating it yields CASSASLAGGHQETQYF. V is TRBV2 and J is TRBJ2-5, with TRBD2 identical over 11 bases. Trimming took 6 bases from V and 0 from J; bases not matched to a gene: 9. CDR1 and CDR2 from the germline V gene are SNHLY and FYNNEI. CDR3 length: 17 amino acids.